The clone carrying this TCR beta chain was observed a handful of times. The authors' processing: The assay estimated nucleated cells by amplifying reference gene primers. Produced via immunoSEQ multiplex PCR; TCRdb's table is partial and in-frame only. The V and J calls and clone size come from that table; D and trimming were worked out from the DNA. Found here are about 49,000 clones, around 83% of them singletons; the top ten hold 1.6%. These data are taken from a study of blood T cell repertoires in COVID-19. Across the study: Samples came from the United States, Italy and Spain, spanning acute and convalescent COVID-19. T cells, B-cell-depleted T cells, or PBMCs supplied cDNA or gDNA.

This CDR3 has 15 amino acids. V lost 2 bases and J lost 6, with 14 bases in between. CDR1 and CDR2 (germline): MDHEN, SYDVKM. Sequenced material: peripheral blood. The chain links TRBV28 to TRBJ1-5, with D perhaps TRBD1 (6 bases). The sequence was obtained from a man in his fifties or sixties with acute or convalescent COVID-19. The CDR3 region is CASSLVRGGTQPQHF. CDR3 coding DNA: TGTGCCAGCAGTTTAGTCCGCGGGGGCACTCAGCCCCAGCATTTT. The entire variable domain, with the rest obtained from reference TRBV28 and TRBJ1-5, is as follows: DVKVTQSSRYLVKRTGEKVFLECVQDMDHENMFWYRQDPGLGLRLIYFSYDVKMKEKGDIPEGYSVSREKKERFSLILESASTNQTSMYLCASSLVRGGTQPQHFGDGTRLSIL.